This TCR beta chain was sequenced in a study of blood T cell repertoires in COVID-19. Measured with immunoSEQ multiplex PCR; TCRdb has only the in-frame clones, and not every one. The sample includes 300,000 or so clones, around 81% of them seen just once. The germline gives CDR1 SGHTA, CDR2 FQGNSA. The V and J ends lost 5 bases and 5 bases respectively, with 15 bases between them. CDR3 length: 14 amino acids. This clonotype was obtained from a woman aged 45-59 years with active or convalescent COVID-19. The V and J genes are TRBV7-2 and TRBJ1-2; unclear D gene. Sequencing used peripheral blood. The CDR3 protein is CASSTSSERYGYTF. DNA of the CDR3: TGTGCCAGCAGCACCAGCTCCGAGCGGTATGGCTACACCTTC.